The 20 T cell receptor beta chains below come from one sample, sequenced in a study of cytomegalovirus exposure and HLA in healthy donors. Clones were read by immunoSEQ multiplex PCR, and TCRdb kept only the in-frame ones, dropping some. This table has roughly 150,000 clones, roughly 80% appearing once. Sequenced sample: PBMCs. Receptor source: a man under 40 in good health and CMV-seropositive.

The rearrangement links TRBV9 to TRBJ1-6; no clear D. The V and J ends lost 0 bases and 6 bases respectively, with 10 bases between them. Germline V gives CDR1 SGDLS, CDR2 YYNGEE. The CDR3 spans 15 residues. Written as DNA, the CDR3 is TGTGCCAGCAGCGTAGCCCCCGGGTTTAATTCACCCCTCCACTTT. Translating it yields CASSVAPGFNSPLHF.

This clone appeared a single time. The V and J genes are TRBV6-5 and TRBJ1-3, with a tentative D call TRBD1 (5 bases). This CDR3 has 13 amino acids. Germline CDR1 and CDR2: MNHEY and SVGAGI. Trimming shortened V by 5 bases and J by 1 base, and 6 bases separated the two germline ends. The CDR3 protein is CASSRTSGNTIYF. The CDR3 region has the DNA TGTGCCAGCAGTAGGACATCTGGAAACACCATATATTTT.

The CDR3: CAWRAPGFALGEQFF. The CDR3 DNA follows: TGTGCCTGGAGAGCACCGGGATTCGCCTTAGGAGAGCAGTTCTTC. The rearrangement uses TRBV30 and TRBJ2-1; a weak D match, TRBD2 (5 bases). This CDR3 is built from 15 residues. The germline V and J ends were trimmed by 3 bases and 10 bases, with 22 bases remaining between them. Per germline, CDR1 GTSNPN and CDR2 SVGIG (reference sequence).

This chain links TRBV23-1 with TRBJ1-4; 7 bases match TRBD1. TRBV23-1 is an ORF, and what it does is uncertain. The CDR3 consists of 20 residues. Trimming took 3 bases from V and 7 from J; bases not matched to a gene: 23. Written as DNA, the CDR3 is TGCGCCAGCAGTCAGTTTCTCATCATACACCGGACAGGAAAGGGTGAAAAACTGTTTTTT. This gives the protein CASSQFLIIHRTGKGEKLFF.

A single count supports this clone. The V call is TRBV30, the J call TRBJ2-2, with D unresolved. V shed 2 bases and J shed 1 base, with 5 bases lying between them. The CDR3 spans 13 residues. The germline V gene has CDR1 GTSNPN and CDR2 SVGIG (reference sequence). CDR3 DNA: TGTGCCTGGAGTCCTCGGAACACCGGGGAGCTGTTTTTT. Its protein is CAWSPRNTGELFF. Based on the CDR3 plus reference TRBV30 and TRBJ2-2, the full variable domain is SQTIHQWPATLVQPVGSPLSLECTVEGTSNPNLYWYRQAAGRGLQLLFYSVGIGQISSEVPQNLSASRPQDRQFILSSKKLLLSDSGFYLCAWSPRNTGELFFGEGSRLTVL.

This clone was seen only a few times. The V call is TRBV21-1, the J call TRBJ1-2; the table's D call, TRBD1, was not checked against the DNA. TRBV21-1 is a known pseudogene. This CDR3 contains 10 residues. The CDR3 region is CASKGYGYTF. The CDR3 DNA reads as TGTGCCAGCAAGGGGTATGGCTACACCTTC.

The chain has TRBV4-1 and TRBJ1-2, with 9 bases that match TRBD1. This CDR3 region has 18 residues. Germline CDR1 MGHRA, CDR2 YSYEKL. V was clipped by 2 bases and J by 8 bases; unmatched bases: 18. The CDR3 sequence is CASSQPGTGTSILRGYTF. CDR3 coding DNA: TGCGCCAGCAGCCAACCCGGGACAGGGACCTCTATTTTACGGGGCTACACCTTC.

The V call is TRBV28, the J call TRBJ2-1; D is perhaps TRBD2 (5 bases). The germline V gene has CDR1 MDHEN and CDR2 SYDVKM. With 2 bases removed from V and 10 bases from J, the gap between germline ends came to 12 bases. This CDR3 has 13 residues. CDR3 nucleotide sequence: TGTGCCAGCAGTTTAGAGGGTCCTGGGGAGCAGTTCTTC. Its protein is CASSLEGPGEQFF.

This clone was detected only a few times. The V gene is TRBV21-1, the J gene TRBJ2-7; TRBD1 was called by the table and not checked on the DNA. TRBV21-1 is a pseudogene segment. CDR3 length equals 15 residues. Written as DNA, the CDR3 is TGTGCCAGCAGCACCCGGGACAGGGCTTGGCGCGAGCAGTACTTC. Residues: CASSTRDRAWREQYF.

The chain couples TRBV6-6 to TRBJ2-1, with 8 positions matching TRBD1. The CDR3 consists of 15 residues. Trimming took 5 bases from V and 1 from J; bases not matched to a gene: 4. The V gene's germline CDR1 is MNHNY and CDR2 SVGAGI (reference sequence). In DNA form, the CDR3 reads TGTGCCAGCAGTCGACAGGGGTCGTCCTACAATGAGCAGTTCTTC. Translating gives CASSRQGSSYNEQFF.

V gene TRBV19 combines with J gene TRBJ2-3; D remains unclear. Germline V gene sequence: CDR1 LNHDA, CDR2 SQIVND (reference sequence). V was clipped by 1 base and J by 2 bases, with 7 bases between them. The CDR3 totals 14 residues. In DNA, the CDR3 is TGTGCCAGTAGTATAGCCAGAAACACAGATACGCAGTATTTT. Translation: CASSIARNTDTQYF.

The J gene is TRBJ2-2, the V gene TRBV28; unclear D gene. Trimming cost V 8 bases and J 4 bases, with 8 bases left between them. CDR1 and CDR2 (germline): MDHEN, SYDVKM. This CDR3 region has 12 residues. CDR3 sequence (DNA): TGTGCCAGCCTCAGGTCCACCGGGGAGCTGTTTTTT. This encodes CASLRSTGELFF.

The J gene is TRBJ1-1, the V gene TRBV2; 7 bases map to TRBD1. CDR1 is SNHLY, CDR2 FYNNEI, per germline. The CDR3 length is 14 residues. V lost 4 bases and J lost 4; bases outside the gene matches: 6. The CDR3 DNA sequence: TGTGCCAGCAGTGCCTGGACAGGAGTCACTGAAGCTTTCTTT. Amino acid sequence: CASSAWTGVTEAFF.

The rearrangement joins TRBV5-4 to TRBJ1-2; 11 positions agree with TRBD1. The CDR3 consists of 15 residues. V shed 4 bases, J shed 4 bases, and the junction held 6 bases outside the gene matches. CDR1 and CDR2 from the germline V gene are SGHNT and YYREEE (reference sequence). CDR3 DNA: TGTGCCAGCAGCGCGGGACAGGGGGAGGGCTATGGCTACACCTTC. Its protein product is CASSAGQGEGYGYTF. The full variable domain, completed using reference TRBV5-4 and TRBJ1-2, is ETGVTQSPTHLIKTRGQQVTLRCSSQSGHNTVSWYQQALGQGPQFIFQYYREEENGRGNFPPRFSGLQFPNYSSELNVNALELDDSALYLCASSAGQGEGYGYTFGSGTRLTVV.

The CDR3 sequence is CAWMGLAGGKSYEQYF. The CDR3, as DNA: TGTGCCTGGATGGGACTAGCGGGAGGGAAGTCCTACGAGCAGTACTTC. V gene TRBV30 combines with J gene TRBJ2-7, with 16 bases that match TRBD2. The germline V gene encodes CDR1 GTSNPN and CDR2 SVGIG (reference sequence). Germline trimming cut 4 bases from V and 1 base from J; bases unmatched to any gene: 4. The CDR3 length is 16 residues.

The rearrangement uses TRBV6-5 and TRBJ2-3; D may be TRBD2 (7 bases). V gave up 2 bases and J gave up 4 bases, with 13 bases separating them. Germline V gene data show CDR1 as MNHEY and CDR2 as SVGAGI. CDR3 size: 15 residues. In DNA, the CDR3 is TGTGCCAGCAGTTACGGGGGGGGCCGCTCAGATACGCAGTATTTT. The encoded protein is CASSYGGGRSDTQYF.

This CDR3 is CATNYRGLSGANVLTF. CDR3 bases: TGTGCCACTAATTACAGGGGGCTCTCTGGGGCCAACGTCCTGACTTTC. This chain joins TRBV2 and TRBJ2-6; TRBD1 aligns across 9 bases. There are 16 residues in the CDR3. With 10 bases clipped from V and 0 bases from J, the junction kept 7 bases outside the gene matches. Germline-derived CDR1 and CDR2 are SNHLY and FYNNEI.

The chain has TRBV11-2 and TRBJ2-7; no clear D gene. V lost 5 bases to trimming and J lost 0 bases, with 8 bases between them. The CDR3 is 13 residues long. Per the germline V gene, CDR1 is SGHAT and CDR2 is FQNNGV. CDR3 region: CASSPSSSYEQYF. For the CDR3, the DNA is TGTGCCAGCAGCCCTTCTAGCTCCTACGAGCAGTACTTC.

CDR3 bases: TGCGCCAGCAGCCAAGCGGCTAGCGGGACCTACGAGCAGTACTTC. Protein sequence: CASSQAASGTYEQYF. The chain uses TRBV4-3 and TRBJ2-7, with 9 bases that match TRBD2. This CDR3 spans 15 amino acids. J gave up 2 bases and V 1 base, and 3 bases lay outside the gene matches. Germline values: CDR1 LGHNA, CDR2 YSLEER.

The rearrangement links TRBV15 to TRBJ2-7; 8 positions match TRBD1. This CDR3 is 14 amino acids long. The trim removed 3 bases at V and 5 bases at J, leaving 6 bases unmatched. Germline lookup yields CDR1 LNHNV and CDR2 YYDKDF (reference sequence). DNA for the CDR3: TGTGCCACCAGCAGGGACAGGGAAGTTGACGAGCAGTACTTC. Protein: CATSRDREVDEQYF.